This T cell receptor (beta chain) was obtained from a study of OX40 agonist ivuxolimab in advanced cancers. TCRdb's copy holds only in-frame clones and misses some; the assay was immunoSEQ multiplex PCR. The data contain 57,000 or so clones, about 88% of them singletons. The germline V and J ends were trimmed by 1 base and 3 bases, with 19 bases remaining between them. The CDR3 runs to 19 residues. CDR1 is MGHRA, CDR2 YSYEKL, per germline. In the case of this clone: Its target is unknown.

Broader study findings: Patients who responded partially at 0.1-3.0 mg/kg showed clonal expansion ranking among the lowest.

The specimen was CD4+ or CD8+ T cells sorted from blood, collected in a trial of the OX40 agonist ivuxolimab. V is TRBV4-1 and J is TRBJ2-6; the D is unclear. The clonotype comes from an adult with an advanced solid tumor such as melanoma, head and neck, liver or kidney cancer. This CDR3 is CASSQATLGRPVGANVLTF. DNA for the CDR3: TGCGCCAGCAGCCAAGCTACCCTAGGCCGTCCAGTTGGGGCCAACGTCCTGACTTTC.